What follows are 27 T cell receptor beta chains derived from one specimen sequenced in a study of cytomegalovirus exposure and HLA in healthy donors. Amplification used 60 Vbeta primers and 13 Jbeta primers. This table comes from immunoSEQ multiplex PCR, and its TCRdb copy is limited to in-frame clones, with some not included. The sample holds 150,000 or so clones, about three quarters seen once. Material for sequencing was PBMCs. Every receptor here comes from a man between 18 and 35 years old in good health and CMV-seropositive.

The chain carries TRBV27 and TRBJ1-3; 9 nucleotides agree with TRBD1. This CDR3 is 16 amino acids long. V gave up 5 bases and J gave up 0 bases; unmatched junction bases: 5. CDR1 MNHEY and CDR2 SMNVEV come from the germline V gene (reference sequence). The CDR3 coding sequence is TGTGCCAGCAGTATGACAGGGGGACGCTCTGGAAACACCATATATTTT. Translating it yields CASSMTGGRSGNTIYF.

The CDR3 loop is CASSRESNTEAFF. The CDR3 region has the DNA TGTGCCAGCTCACGAGAATCGAACACTGAAGCTTTCTTT. The chain couples TRBV18 to TRBJ1-1; no clear D. The CDR3 is 13 residues long. Germline V gives CDR1 KGHSH, CDR2 LQKENI. Trimming cost V 4 bases and J 1 base, with 7 bases left between them.

This chain links TRBV28 with TRBJ2-5, with TRBD2 matching 11 bases. J lost 0 bases, V lost 2 bases, and 5 bases had no gene match. Germline CDR1 and CDR2: MDHEN and SYDVKM. The CDR3 covers 17 residues. The CDR3 protein is CASSLRRLAGYQETQYF. CDR3 nucleotide sequence: TGTGCCAGCAGTTTACGCAGACTAGCGGGGTACCAAGAGACCCAGTACTTC.

The count of this clone is one. V usage is TRBV10-3 and J usage is TRBJ2-5; a possible D gene is TRBD2 (6 bases). Germline CDR1 is ENHRY and CDR2 is SYGVKD. The CDR3 consists of 12 residues. The V end lost 4 bases, the J end lost 7 bases, and 10 bases lay between the germline ends. As DNA, the CDR3 is TGTGCCATCAGTGTCGGGAGCCGGACCCAGTACTTC. It codes for CAISVGSRTQYF.

This clone was found a few times. V and J are TRBV5-5 and TRBJ1-2, with 8 nucleotides matching TRBD1. Trimming took 3 bases from V and 1 from J; bases not matched to a gene: 8. The CDR3 sequence is 16 residues long. Germline V gene data show CDR1 as SGHKS and CDR2 as YYEKEE (reference sequence). CDR3 in DNA: TGTGCCAGCAGCTATAGGACAGGGCCATATAACTATGGCTACACCTTC. Its protein is CASSYRTGPYNYGYTF.

This sequence joins TRBV19 and TRBJ2-1, with TRBD2 identical over 12 bases. V dropped 0 bases and J dropped 6; count of bases not matched to a gene: 0. This CDR3 spans 15 amino acids. Germline CDR1 is LNHDA and CDR2 is SQIVND (reference sequence). CDR3 DNA: TGTGCCAGTAGTATAGAGGGACTAGCGGGCAATGAGCAGTTCTTC. It specifies CASSIEGLAGNEQFF.

Only one count was recorded for this clone. J is TRBJ2-2 and V is TRBV4-2; D gene ambiguous. CDR3 size: 14 residues. Germline assignment: CDR1 LGHNA and CDR2 YNFKEQ. V shed 4 bases and J shed 10 bases, with 16 bases lying between them. CDR3 residues: CASSPVENGAELFF. In nucleotides, the CDR3 is TGTGCCAGCAGCCCCGTCGAGAACGGAGCGGAGCTGTTTTTT.

This clone was found once. The chain links TRBV5-1 to TRBJ2-5; 8 bases agree with TRBD2. With 5 bases clipped from V and 5 bases from J, the junction kept 11 bases outside the gene matches. Germline V gene sequence: CDR1 SGHRS, CDR2 YFSETQ. The CDR3 contains 15 residues. CDR3 protein: CASSLSGGPRETQYF. The CDR3 region has the DNA TGCGCCAGCAGTTTATCGGGGGGGCCACGGGAGACCCAGTACTTC. The full variable domain, with the rest looked up from reference TRBV5-1 and TRBJ2-5, is KAGVTQTPRYLIKTRGQQVTLSCSPISGHRSVSWYQQTPGQGLQFLFEYFSETQRNKGNFPGRFSGRQFSNSRSEMNVSTLELGDSALYLCASSLSGGPRETQYFGPGTRLLVL.

The J gene is TRBJ2-3, the V gene TRBV7-8, with D perhaps matching TRBD2 (5 bases). Trimming shortened V by 5 bases and J by 0 bases, and 12 bases separated the two germline ends. The CDR3 consists of 15 residues. In germline, CDR1 is SGHVS, CDR2 FQNEAQ. The CDR3 region has the DNA TGTGCCAGCAGCCCCCTTGAGGGAAGCACAGATACGCAGTATTTT. Translation gives CASSPLEGSTDTQYF.

The chain combines TRBV6-5 with TRBJ2-3; TRBD1 matches at 9 bases. The V and J ends lost 6 bases and 3 bases, in that order; junction bases with no gene match: 7. Germline V gene lookup returns CDR1 MNHEY and CDR2 SVGAGI. This CDR3 comprises 15 residues. In nucleotides, the CDR3 is TGTGCCAGCAGAACCGGGACAGGGAGTACAGATACGCAGTATTTT. Translated, it gives CASRTGTGSTDTQYF.

The chain employs TRBV19 and TRBJ1-5; the D is unclear. Germline V CDR1 and CDR2: LNHDA, SQIVND (reference sequence). The CDR3 runs to 14 residues. The V end was cut by 4 bases, the J end by 2 bases, with 9 bases between. The CDR3 spells CASSTGRRNQPQHF. Here the CDR3 DNA reads TGTGCCAGTAGTACAGGTCGGCGCAATCAGCCCCAGCATTTT.

As regards this clone: The same CDR3 arises from other DNA sequences in this sample as well. The chain joins TRBV30 to TRBJ1-5; D remains ambiguous. Germline CDR1 GTSNPN, CDR2 SVGIG (reference sequence). The CDR3 length is 13 residues. The V end lost 1 base, the J end lost 7 bases, and 11 bases lay between the germline ends. The CDR3: CAWSGFGNQPQHF. The CDR3, as DNA: TGTGCCTGGAGTGGGTTCGGGAACCAGCCCCAGCATTTT.

V gene TRBV5-4 combines with J gene TRBJ1-4; the match to TRBD1 covers 8 bases. After removal of 3 bases from V and 0 bases from J, the junction contained 7 bases not matched to a gene. Germline V gives CDR1 SGHNT, CDR2 YYREEE (reference sequence). This CDR3 region has 17 residues. The DNA for the CDR3 is TGTGCCAGCAGCTCCCGACAGGGGCTTGCAACTAATGAAAAACTGTTTTTT. Translating it yields CASSSRQGLATNEKLFF.

The chain joins TRBV28 to TRBJ2-6, with a tentative D call TRBD1 (5 bases). The CDR3 spans 13 residues. With 9 bases removed from V and 1 base from J, the gap between germline ends came to 7 bases. Looked up from germline, CDR1 is MDHEN and CDR2 is SYDVKM. The CDR3 DNA sequence: TGTGCCAGTACAGGATCTGGGGCCAACGTCCTGACTTTC. Translating gives CASTGSGANVLTF.

The rearrangement joins TRBV7-9 to TRBJ1-2, with D perhaps matching TRBD1 (5 bases). The CDR3 runs to 15 residues. Germline V lookup: CDR1 SEHNR, CDR2 FQNEAQ (reference sequence). V lost 4 bases to trimming and J lost 5 bases, with 17 bases between them. In nucleotides, the CDR3 is TGTGCCAGCAGCTCAAGCGGGGGGTCGAATTATGGCTACACCTTC. Protein sequence: CASSSSGGSNYGYTF.

This chain uses TRBV2 with TRBJ1-1; no clear D. Trimming cost V 1 base and J 11 bases, with 20 bases left between them. CDR1 and CDR2 (germline): SNHLY, FYNNEI. The CDR3 loop spans 15 amino acids. In DNA form, the CDR3 reads TGTGCCAGCAGTGAAGTGACCGCTGTCGGGTACCCGGCTTTCTTT. This translates into CASSEVTAVGYPAFF.

The rearrangement uses TRBV15 and TRBJ1-2, with 9 bases aligning to TRBD1. CDR3 length: 15 residues. V lost 1 base to trimming and J lost 7 bases; unmatched junction nucleotides: 7. The V gene's germline CDR1 is LNHNV and CDR2 YYDKDF (reference sequence). The CDR3 nucleotides are TGTGCCACCAGCAGAGGAACAGGGGGCGCGGGTGGCTACACCTTC. It is translated as CATSRGTGGAGGYTF.

This clone has more than one count but fewer than ten. The chain joins TRBV12-5 to TRBJ1-1; TRBD1 matches 9 bases. Germline CDR1 is LGHNT and CDR2 is FRNRAP. The CDR3 consists of 16 residues. V was clipped by 5 bases and J by 3 bases; unmatched bases: 10. CDR3 sequence: CASGPSGQGTYTEAFF. DNA for the CDR3: TGTGCTAGTGGTCCTAGCGGACAGGGGACTTACACTGAAGCTTTCTTT.

This clone was recorded once. The chain is built from TRBV7-9 and TRBJ1-1; the D gene is possibly TRBD1 (5 bases). This CDR3 is built from 14 residues. V was trimmed by 5 bases and J by 1 base, leaving 11 bases between them. Germline CDR1 reads SEHNR; CDR2 reads FQNEAQ (reference sequence). CDR3 region: CASSPSGGNTEAFF. In DNA, the CDR3 is TGTGCCAGCAGCCCATCGGGGGGGAACACTGAAGCTTTCTTT. Drawing the rest from reference TRBV7-9 and TRBJ1-1, the complete variable domain is DTGVSQNPRHKITKRGQNVTFRCDPISEHNRLYWYRQTLGQGPEFLTYFQNEAQLEKSRLLSDRFSAERPKGSFSTLEIQRTEQGDSAMYLCASSPSGGNTEAFFGQGTRLTVV.

This clone was seen only a few times. The chain is built from TRBV19 and TRBJ1-1, with D possibly matching TRBD1 (6 bases). From germline, CDR1 is LNHDA and CDR2 SQIVND (reference sequence). V was clipped by 8 bases and J by 1 base, with 11 bases between them. This CDR3 is built from 13 residues. The CDR3 DNA reads TGTGCCAGTGAGGGGACACCGAACACTGAAGCTTTCTTT. Protein: CASEGTPNTEAFF.

The CDR3 sequence is CASSVTSGTPGNEQFF. DNA of the CDR3: TGTGCCAGCAGCGTAACTAGCGGGACCCCCGGGAATGAGCAGTTCTTC. The genes are TRBV9 and TRBJ2-1; 10 nucleotides agree with TRBD2. The V segment lost 1 base and the J segment 7 bases; nucleotides outside the gene matches: 8. The CDR3 contains 16 residues. The germline V gene has CDR1 SGDLS and CDR2 YYNGEE.

The chain joins TRBV6-1 to TRBJ1-3; possibly TRBD1 for D (5 bases). The CDR3 consists of 14 residues. Germline-derived CDR1 and CDR2 are MNHNS and SASEGT. Trimming left V 7 bases short and J 0 bases short, with 10 bases between. The CDR3 DNA reads as TGTGCCAGCAAAGGGGATCCCTCTGGAAACACCATATATTTT. Amino acids: CASKGDPSGNTIYF.

The chain carries TRBV5-5 and TRBJ2-7, with 8 bases that match TRBD2. Germline CDR1 and CDR2: SGHKS and YYEKEE (reference sequence). V lost 0 bases, J lost 4 bases, and 0 bases stayed unmatched. The CDR3 totals 13 residues. CDR3 nucleotide sequence: TGTGCCAGCAGCTTGGCTAGCGGGTACGAGCAGTACGTC. It codes for CASSLASGYEQYV.

The chain has TRBV7-9 and TRBJ2-5; tentatively, D is TRBD1 (5 bases). This CDR3 is built from 14 residues. Trimming shortened V by 4 bases and J by 5 bases, and 14 bases separated the two germline ends. Germline CDR1 and CDR2: SEHNR and FQNEAQ (reference sequence). The CDR3 region is CASSSKDPGETQYF. Here the CDR3 DNA reads TGTGCCAGCAGCTCTAAGGACCCAGGGGAGACCCAGTACTTC.

The gene calls are TRBV5-1 and TRBJ1-1; 7 nucleotides line up with TRBD1. Germline assignment: CDR1 SGHRS and CDR2 YFSETQ. V shed 4 bases, J shed 1 base, and the junction held 4 bases outside the gene matches. The CDR3 contains 14 residues. CDR3 residues: CASSLTGANTEAFF. The CDR3 region has the DNA TGCGCCAGCAGCCTTACAGGGGCGAACACTGAAGCTTTCTTT.

The chain links TRBV11-2 to TRBJ2-7; the match to TRBD1 covers 8 bases. Germline lookup yields CDR1 SGHAT and CDR2 FQNNGV. V trimming: 5 bases; J trimming: 5 bases; junction bases outside the gene matches: 2. The CDR3 has 12 residues. The CDR3, as DNA: TGTGCCAGCAGCCAGACAGGGGACGAGCAGTACGTC. Translated: CASSQTGDEQYV.

The chain has TRBV5-1 and TRBJ1-1; 8 nucleotides align to TRBD1. The CDR3 runs to 16 residues. CDR1 is SGHRS, CDR2 YFSETQ, per germline. V trimming: 7 bases; J trimming: 1 base; junction bases outside the gene matches: 12. CDR3 DNA sequence: TGCGCCAGCCAGGATCGGGACAGGTGGGGGAACACTGAAGCTTTCTTT. Translation gives CASQDRDRWGNTEAFF.